This T cell receptor beta chain was identified during a study of beta chain features in type 1 diabetes. Expressed TCRB transcripts were sequenced because the isolated RNA had all been reverse transcribed beforehand. Measured with immunoSEQ multiplex PCR; TCRdb has only the in-frame clones, and not every one. The sample holds around 600,000 clones, approximately 13% seen once. The study, taken as a whole, reports: Type 1 diabetes patients showed a moderate but significant shortening of TCRB CDR3s in all four CD4+ subsets.

Turning to this clone: Antigen specificity is unknown.

Sequenced: naive CD4+ T cells from blood. This clonotype was obtained from a man aged 25-40 years with type 1 diabetes.

CDR3 DNA sequence: TGTGCCATCAGTGACTCTGGACAGGGCACCTACGAGCAGTACTTC. Translating gives CAISDSGQGTYEQYF. V usage is TRBV10-3 and J usage is TRBJ2-7, with 8 bases matching TRBD1. Germline values: CDR1 ENHRY, CDR2 SYGVKD. The CDR3 has 15 amino acids. V was pared by 3 bases and J by 2 bases, with 6 bases of the junction left unmatched.